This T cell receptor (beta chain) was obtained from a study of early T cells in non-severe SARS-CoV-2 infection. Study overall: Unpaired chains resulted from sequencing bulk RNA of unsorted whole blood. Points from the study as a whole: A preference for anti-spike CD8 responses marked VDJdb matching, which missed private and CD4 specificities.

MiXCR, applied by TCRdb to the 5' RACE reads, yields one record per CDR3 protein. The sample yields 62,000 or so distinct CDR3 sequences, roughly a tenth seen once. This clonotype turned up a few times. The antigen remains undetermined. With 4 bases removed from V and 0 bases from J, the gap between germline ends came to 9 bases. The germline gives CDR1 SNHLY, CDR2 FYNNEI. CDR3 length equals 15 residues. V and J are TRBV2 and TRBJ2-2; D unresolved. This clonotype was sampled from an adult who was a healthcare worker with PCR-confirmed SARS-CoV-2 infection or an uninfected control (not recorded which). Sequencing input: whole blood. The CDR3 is CASSGERTNTGELFF. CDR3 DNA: TGTGCCAGCAGTGGCGAACGCACGAACACCGGGGAGCTGTTTTTT.